The present entry profiles one TCR beta chain with its context. TCRdb's copy holds only in-frame clones and misses some; the assay was immunoSEQ multiplex PCR. Of under 250,000 clones listed, approximately 86% are singletons. The data were taken from a study of blood T cell repertoires in COVID-19. V gave up 6 bases and J gave up 0 bases; unmatched junction bases: 2. Looked up from germline, CDR1 is SGHRS and CDR2 is YFSETQ. The CDR3 consists of 14 residues. This clonotype was sampled from an older woman who had recovered from COVID-19. Source material: peripheral blood. The chain combines TRBV5-1 with TRBJ2-2; TRBD2 matches 7 bases. Written as DNA, the CDR3 is TGCGCCAGCACGGGGGGATCGAACACCGGGGAGCTGTTTTTT. This encodes CASTGGSNTGELFF.